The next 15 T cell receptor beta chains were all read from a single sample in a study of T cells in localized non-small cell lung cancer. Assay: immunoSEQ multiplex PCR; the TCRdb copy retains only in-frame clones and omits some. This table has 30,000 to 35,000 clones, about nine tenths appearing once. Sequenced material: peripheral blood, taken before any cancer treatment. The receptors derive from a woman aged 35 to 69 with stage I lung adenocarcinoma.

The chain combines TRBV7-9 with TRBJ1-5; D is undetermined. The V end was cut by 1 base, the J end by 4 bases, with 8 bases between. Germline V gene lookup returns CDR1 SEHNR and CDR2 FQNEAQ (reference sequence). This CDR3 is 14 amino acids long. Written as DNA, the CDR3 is TGTGCCAGCAGCTTAGATTCGGGGAATCAGCCCCAGCATTTT. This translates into CASSLDSGNQPQHF.

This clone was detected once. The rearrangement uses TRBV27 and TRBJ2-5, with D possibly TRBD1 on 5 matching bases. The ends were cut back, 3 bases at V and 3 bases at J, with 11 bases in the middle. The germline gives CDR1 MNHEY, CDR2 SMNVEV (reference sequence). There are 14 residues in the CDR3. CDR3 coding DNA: TGTGCCAGCAGTTTCGGGCAGGGAAAAGAGACCCAGTACTTC. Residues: CASSFGQGKETQYF.

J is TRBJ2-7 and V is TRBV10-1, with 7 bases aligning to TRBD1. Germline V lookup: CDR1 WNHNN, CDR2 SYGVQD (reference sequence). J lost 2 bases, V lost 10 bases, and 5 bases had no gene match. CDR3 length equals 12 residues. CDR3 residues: CAKPGGPYEQYF. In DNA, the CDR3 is TGCGCCAAACCAGGGGGTCCCTACGAGCAGTACTTC.

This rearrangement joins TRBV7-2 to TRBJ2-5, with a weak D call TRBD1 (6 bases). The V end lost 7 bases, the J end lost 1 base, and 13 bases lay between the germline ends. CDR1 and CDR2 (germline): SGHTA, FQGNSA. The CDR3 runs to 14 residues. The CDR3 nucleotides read TGTGCCAGCACCTTGACAGGCGCCCAAGAGACCCAGTACTTC. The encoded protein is CASTLTGAQETQYF.

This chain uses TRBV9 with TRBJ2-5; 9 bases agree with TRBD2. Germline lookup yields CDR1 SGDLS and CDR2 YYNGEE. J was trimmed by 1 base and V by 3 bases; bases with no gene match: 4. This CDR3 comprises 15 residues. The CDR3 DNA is TGTGCCAGCAGCGGTCGACTAGCGGCCCAAGAGACCCAGTACTTC. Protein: CASSGRLAAQETQYF.

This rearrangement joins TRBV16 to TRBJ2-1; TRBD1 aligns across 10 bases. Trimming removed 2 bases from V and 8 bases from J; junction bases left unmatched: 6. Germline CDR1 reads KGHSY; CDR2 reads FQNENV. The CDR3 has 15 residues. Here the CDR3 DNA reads TGTGCCAGCAGCCAACAGAGACAGGGGGCGTATGAGCAGTTCTTC. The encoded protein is CASSQQRQGAYEQFF.

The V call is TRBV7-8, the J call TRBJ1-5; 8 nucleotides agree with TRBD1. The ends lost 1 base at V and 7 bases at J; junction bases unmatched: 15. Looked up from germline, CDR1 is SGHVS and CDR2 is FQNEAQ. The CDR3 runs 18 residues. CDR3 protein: CASSLGARGLPGRQPQHF. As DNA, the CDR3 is TGTGCCAGCAGCTTAGGTGCCAGGGGGCTTCCTGGGAGGCAGCCCCAGCATTTT.

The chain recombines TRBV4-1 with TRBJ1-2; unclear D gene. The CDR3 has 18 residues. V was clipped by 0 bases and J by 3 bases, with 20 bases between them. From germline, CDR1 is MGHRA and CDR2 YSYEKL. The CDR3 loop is CASSQDAWPGTRYYGYTF. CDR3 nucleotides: TGCGCCAGCAGCCAAGATGCTTGGCCAGGCACCCGATACTATGGCTACACCTTC.

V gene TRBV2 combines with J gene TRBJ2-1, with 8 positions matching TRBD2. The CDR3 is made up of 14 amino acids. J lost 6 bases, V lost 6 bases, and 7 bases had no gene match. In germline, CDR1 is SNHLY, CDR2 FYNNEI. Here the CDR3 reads CASRDGLASNEQFF. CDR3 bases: TGTGCCAGCAGGGACGGACTAGCCAGCAATGAGCAGTTCTTC. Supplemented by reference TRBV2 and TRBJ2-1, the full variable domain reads EPEVTQTPSHQVTQMGQEVILRCVPISNHLYFYWYRQILGQKVEFLVSFYNNEISEKSEIFDDQFSVERPDGSNFTLKIRSTKLEDSAMYFCASRDGLASNEQFFGPGTRLTVL.

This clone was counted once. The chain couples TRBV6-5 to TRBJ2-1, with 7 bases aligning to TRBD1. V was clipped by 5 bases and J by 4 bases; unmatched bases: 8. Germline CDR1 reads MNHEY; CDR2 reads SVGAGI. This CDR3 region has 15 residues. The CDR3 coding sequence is TGTGCCAGCAGTATGACAGGGTCCCGTTACAATGAGCAGTTCTTC. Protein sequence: CASSMTGSRYNEQFF.

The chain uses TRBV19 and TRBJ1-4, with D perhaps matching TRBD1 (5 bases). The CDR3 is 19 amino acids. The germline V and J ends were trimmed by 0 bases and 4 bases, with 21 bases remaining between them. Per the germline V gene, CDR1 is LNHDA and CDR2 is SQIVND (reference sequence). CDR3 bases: TGTGCCAGTAGTATAGAGGGAGGGGCAGGGTGGTACCTTAATGAAAAACTGTTTTTT. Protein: CASSIEGGAGWYLNEKLFF.

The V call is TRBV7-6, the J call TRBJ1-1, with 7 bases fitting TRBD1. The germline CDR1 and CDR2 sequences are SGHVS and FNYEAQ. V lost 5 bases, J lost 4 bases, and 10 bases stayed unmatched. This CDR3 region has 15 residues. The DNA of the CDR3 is TGTGCCAGCAGCCAAAACTACAGGGGATCCACTGAAGCTTTCTTT. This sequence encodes CASSQNYRGSTEAFF. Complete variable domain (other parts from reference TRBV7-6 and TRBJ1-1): GAGVSQSPRYKVTKRGQDVALRCDPISGHVSLYWYRQALGQGPEFLTYFNYEAQQDKSGLPNDRFSAERPEGSISTLTIQRTEQRDSAMYRCASSQNYRGSTEAFFGQGTRLTVV.

Here the CDR3 reads CASSPEADYEQYF. In DNA, the CDR3 is TGTGCCAGCAGCCCCGAGGCCGACTACGAGCAGTACTTC. J is TRBJ2-7 and V is TRBV27, with D uncertain. CDR3 length equals 13 residues. Germline CDR1 and CDR2: MNHEY and SMNVEV (reference sequence). The V end lost 6 bases, the J end lost 3 bases, and 12 bases lay between the germline ends.

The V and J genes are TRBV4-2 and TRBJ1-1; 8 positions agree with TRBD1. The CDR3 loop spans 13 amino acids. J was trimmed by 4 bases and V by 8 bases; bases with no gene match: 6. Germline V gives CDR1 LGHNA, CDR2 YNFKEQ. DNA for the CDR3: TGTGCCAGCGCAGGGGGCGGAAGCACTGAAGCTTTCTTT. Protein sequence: CASAGGGSTEAFF.

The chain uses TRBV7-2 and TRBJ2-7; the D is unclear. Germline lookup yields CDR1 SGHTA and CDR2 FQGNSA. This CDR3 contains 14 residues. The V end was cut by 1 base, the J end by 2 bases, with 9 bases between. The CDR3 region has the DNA TGTGCCAGCAGCTTAGTGGCAGGTCCCTACGAGCAGTACTTC. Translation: CASSLVAGPYEQYF.